The 2 T cell receptor beta chains below come from one sample, sequenced in a study of blood T cell repertoires in COVID-19 (TCRdb year 2020). Libraries came from the immunoSEQ multiplex PCR assay. Sourced from immuneACCESS, this table was stored by TCRdb with only in-frame sequences that have V and J called. A share of the clones is absent; for the studies checked, an unresolved V gene accounts for under half, and the remainder has no known explanation. The sample table records about 320,000 clones; 65% to 90% of these occur just once. Approximately 7.6% of the sample rests with the top ten. Sequencing was performed on peripheral blood. Every receptor here comes from a human donor in a cohort sampled during active COVID-19.

The chain couples TRBV5-1 to TRBJ2-6, with D possibly matching TRBD2 (6 bases). V lost 2 bases and J lost 6, with 18 bases in between. Germline V lookup: CDR1 SGHRS, CDR2 YFSETQ. The CDR3 is made up of 17 amino acids. Here the CDR3 DNA reads TGCGCCAGCAGCTTAGCGGGCCGAGCTCTAGAGGCCAACGTCCTGACTTTC. Its translation: CASSLAGRALEANVLTF. The whole variable domain, filled in from reference TRBV5-1 and TRBJ2-6, reads KAGVTQTPRYLIKTRGQQVTLSCSPISGHRSVSWYQQTPGQGLQFLFEYFSETQRNKGNFPGRFSGRQFSNSRSEMNVSTLELGDSALYLCASSLAGRALEANVLTFGAGSRLTVL.

The rearrangement links TRBV3-1 (or the pseudogene TRBV3-2) to TRBJ2-1, with 7 bases fitting TRBD2. V lost 1 base, J lost 9 bases, and 9 bases stayed unmatched. There are 15 residues in the CDR3. CDR1 is LGHDT and CDR2 is YNNKEL in the germline V gene (reference sequence). Here the CDR3 DNA reads TGTGCCAGCAGCCAAGTGAGCGGGGCTGGCAGTGAGCAGTTCTTC. Protein: CASSQVSGAGSEQFF.